This T cell receptor (beta chain) was identified during a study of human versus mouse CDR3 diversity and MHC coevolution. General observations from the study: Compared with mice, human CDR3s carried more deletions and insertions on average.

Here immunoSEQ multiplex PCR was the method, and the copy in TCRdb shows in-frame clones only, minus some. Seen here are around 59,000 clones, 85% to 95% observed once, and the top ten hold approximately 17%. Naive CD4 T cells, CD45RO-negative and CD62L-positive, were flow-sorted from PBMCs. Concerning this clone itself: Its cognate antigen is unknown.

The CDR3 loop spans 21 amino acids. V and J are TRBV1 and TRBJ2-7; the DNA was not compared with TRBD2, the D call given in the table. TRBV1 constitutes a pseudogene. The sequencing sample was made of naive CD4+ T cells from blood. Stated subset: CD45RO-negative CD62L-positive naive CD4 T cells. This TCR was sampled from a person in their sixties in good health. For the CDR3, the DNA is TGCACCAGCAGCCGCGTGGGGTTGGGACTAGCGGGATATCCTATGCTGGACGAGCAGTACTTC. It yields the protein CTSSRVGLGLAGYPMLDEQYF.